These 17 T cell receptor beta chains originate from one sample sequenced in a study of cytomegalovirus exposure and HLA in healthy donors. Primers: 60 Vbeta forward and 13 Jbeta reverse. The protocol was immunoSEQ multiplex PCR, while the TCRdb copy is restricted to in-frame clones and leaves out a portion. Of 95,000 to 150,000 clones listed, 81% are singletons. Input material: PBMCs. The receptors originated from a man aged 18 to 30 in good health and CMV-seropositive.

This clone has just a few counts. The chain links TRBV1 to TRBJ1-2; TRBD1, as called in the table, went unchecked against the DNA. TRBV1 is tagged as a pseudogene. This CDR3 spans 12 amino acids. The CDR3 loop reads CTSSQTGRGYTF. The DNA of the CDR3 is TGCACCAGCAGCCAGACAGGGCGCGGCTACACCTTC.

The chain couples TRBV7-9 to TRBJ1-2; 7 bases align to TRBD1. Germline CDR1 is SEHNR and CDR2 is FQNEAQ (reference sequence). The CDR3 contains 12 residues. V lost 4 bases to trimming and J lost 8 bases; unmatched junction nucleotides: 4. The CDR3 loop reads CASSSGTAGYTF. CDR3 coding DNA: TGTGCCAGCAGCTCCGGGACAGCCGGCTACACCTTC. Supplemented by reference TRBV7-9 and TRBJ1-2, the full variable domain reads DTGVSQNPRHKITKRGQNVTFRCDPISEHNRLYWYRQTLGQGPEFLTYFQNEAQLEKSRLLSDRFSAERPKGSFSTLEIQRTEQGDSAMYLCASSSGTAGYTFGSGTRLTVV.

This sequence joins TRBV30 and TRBJ1-6; TRBD1 matches at 8 bases. Germline V gene lookup returns CDR1 GTSNPN and CDR2 SVGIG (reference sequence). The CDR3 loop spans 15 amino acids. Trimming at V came to 3 bases and at J to 9 bases, leaving 10 bases not matched to a gene. CDR3 sequence (DNA): TGTGCCTGGAGAACAGGGGGAAGAGTGGGTTCACCCCTCCACTTT. Translated, it gives CAWRTGGRVGSPLHF.

This clone appeared a single time. The CDR3 loop is CASGTGAYNEQFF. CDR3 DNA sequence: TGTGCCAGCGGGACAGGGGCCTACAATGAGCAGTTCTTC. The rearrangement links TRBV27 to TRBJ2-1; 10 bases are shared with TRBD1. Germline CDR1 is MNHEY and CDR2 is SMNVEV (reference sequence). The V segment lost 8 bases and the J segment 2 bases; nucleotides outside the gene matches: 0. The CDR3 sequence is 13 residues long.

The chain combines TRBV11-2 with TRBJ2-1, with 11 bases matching TRBD2. Germline V gene lookup returns CDR1 SGHAT and CDR2 FQNNGV. J was trimmed by 2 bases and V by 1 base; bases with no gene match: 10. The CDR3 runs to 19 residues. This CDR3 reads CASSLAGLAGGNPYNEQFF. The CDR3 nucleotides are TGTGCCAGCAGCTTAGCTGGGCTAGCGGGAGGAAATCCCTACAATGAGCAGTTCTTC.

The chain recombines TRBV7-6 with TRBJ2-2; possibly TRBD2 for D (7 bases). CDR1 and CDR2 (germline): SGHVS, FNYEAQ. The CDR3 extends over 16 amino acids. Deletions cut 9 bases from V and 2 bases from J, with 19 bases between. Written as DNA, the CDR3 is TGTGCCAGTTCTGGGGGCGGGAGTCGAAACACCGGGGAGCTGTTTTTT. This encodes CASSGGGSRNTGELFF.

This clone was observed once. The genes are TRBV6-1 and TRBJ2-5, with a weak D call TRBD1 (6 bases). The ends were cut back, 8 bases at V and 5 bases at J, with 15 bases in the middle. Germline V gives CDR1 MNHNS, CDR2 SASEGT. The CDR3 is 13 residues long. CDR3 region: CASGLGGRETQYF. The DNA for the CDR3 is TGTGCCAGCGGTTTAGGGGGACGTGAGACCCAGTACTTC.

The V gene is TRBV4-2, the J gene TRBJ1-4; TRBD1 matches at 8 bases. Germline-derived CDR1 and CDR2 are LGHNA and YNFKEQ. Trimming cost V 0 bases and J 7 bases; bases outside gene matches: 7. This CDR3 is 16 amino acids long. CDR3 loop: CASSQDPGGGVEKLFF. CDR3 DNA sequence: TGTGCCAGCAGCCAAGATCCAGGGGGCGGTGTTGAAAAACTGTTTTTT.

V is TRBV29-1 and J is TRBJ1-1, with unresolved D. CDR3 length: 13 amino acids. Trimming removed 2 bases from V and 0 bases from J, with 7 bases in between. Per the germline V gene, CDR1 is SQVTM and CDR2 is ANQGSEA. The DNA of the CDR3 is TGCAGCGTTGAACTGACTATGAACACTGAAGCTTTCTTT. Translating gives CSVELTMNTEAFF.

The chain recombines TRBV19 with TRBJ2-7, with 10 bases aligning to TRBD1. The CDR3 is made up of 16 amino acids. J gave up 7 bases and V 5 bases, and 14 bases lay outside the gene matches. Germline lookup yields CDR1 LNHDA and CDR2 SQIVND (reference sequence). CDR3 residues: CASSSRLGTGVREQYF. CDR3 DNA sequence: TGTGCCAGTAGTTCCCGCCTCGGGACAGGGGTAAGGGAGCAGTACTTC.

This chain connects TRBV9 to TRBJ2-1, with 7 bases lining up with TRBD2. With V trimmed by 0 bases and J by 7 bases, 4 bases remained unmatched. The germline CDR1 and CDR2 sequences are SGDLS and YYNGEE. The length of the CDR3 is 14 residues. The CDR3 region has the DNA TGTGCCAGCAGCGTAGGGCTAGCGGTTAATGAGCAGTTCTTC. It yields the protein CASSVGLAVNEQFF.

In its sample, this clone was seen once. The chain has TRBV5-1 and TRBJ1-1; 9 nucleotides align to TRBD1. V was clipped by 0 bases and J by 0 bases; unmatched bases: 0. The CDR3 sequence is 15 residues long. CDR1 and CDR2 (germline): SGHRS, YFSETQ. In DNA, the CDR3 is TGCGCCAGCAGCTTGGGGGACAGGGTGAACACTGAAGCTTTCTTT. It yields the protein CASSLGDRVNTEAFF.

CDR3 nucleotides: TGTGCCAGTCGGACTAGCGGAGACACAGATACGCAGTATTTT. Its translation: CASRTSGDTDTQYF. This chain connects TRBV9 to TRBJ2-3, with 10 bases that match TRBD2. With 8 bases clipped from V and 2 bases from J, the junction kept 5 bases outside the gene matches. CDR1 SGDLS and CDR2 YYNGEE come from the germline V gene. This CDR3 has 14 amino acids.

V and J are TRBV14 and TRBJ1-1; weak D call: TRBD1 (6 bases). The V end was cut by 0 bases, the J end by 4 bases, with 15 bases between. The CDR3 is 16 residues long. The germline V gene encodes CDR1 SGHDN and CDR2 FVKESK. Written as DNA, the CDR3 is TGTGCCAGCAGCCAAGATCCGGCAGGGGCAGGCACTGAAGCTTTCTTT. This encodes CASSQDPAGAGTEAFF.

The gene calls are TRBV9 and TRBJ2-7; TRBD1 matches 10 bases. This CDR3 has 15 amino acids. Germline assignment: CDR1 SGDLS and CDR2 YYNGEE. J gave up 3 bases and V 1 base, and 4 bases lay outside the gene matches. The CDR3 DNA follows: TGTGCCAGCAGCGTACATCGGGACAGGGGCTACGAGCAGTACTTC. It is translated as CASSVHRDRGYEQYF.

The chain carries TRBV7-6 and TRBJ2-7; 7 bases are a match to TRBD1. Per germline, CDR1 SGHVS and CDR2 FNYEAQ. This CDR3 contains 14 residues. J gave up 5 bases and V 1 base, and 5 bases lay outside the gene matches. The CDR3 sequence is CASSLDRGSDEQYF. The CDR3, as DNA: TGTGCCAGCAGCTTAGACAGGGGTAGCGACGAGCAGTACTTC. Complete variable domain (other parts from reference TRBV7-6 and TRBJ2-7): GAGVSQSPRYKVTKRGQDVALRCDPISGHVSLYWYRQALGQGPEFLTYFNYEAQQDKSGLPNDRFSAERPEGSISTLTIQRTEQRDSAMYRCASSLDRGSDEQYFGPGTRLTVT.

This clone appeared a few times. The rearrangement joins TRBV4-3 to TRBJ1-3; unclear D gene. This CDR3 spans 18 amino acids. Trimming took 4 bases from V and 2 from J, leaving 21 bases between them. Germline V gene lookup returns CDR1 LGHNA and CDR2 YSLEER. CDR3 residues: CASSPHEGSPEPGNTIYF. The CDR3 DNA is TGCGCCAGCAGCCCCCATGAAGGGAGCCCGGAACCTGGAAACACCATATATTTT.